Following are 27 T cell receptor beta chains from one sample sequenced in a study of OX40 agonist ivuxolimab in advanced cancers. Sequencing was performed with immunoSEQ multiplex PCR; in TCRdb, only in-frame clones are kept and a portion is missing. Here the sample spans 67,000 or so clones, roughly 85% being singletons. This specimen consisted of CD4+ or CD8+ T cells sorted from blood, obtained in a trial of the OX40 agonist ivuxolimab. The receptors derive from an adult with an advanced solid tumor such as melanoma, head and neck, liver or kidney cancer.

The V and J genes are TRBV7-2 and TRBJ2-7, with 9 bases lining up with TRBD1. The trim removed 5 bases at V and 3 bases at J, leaving 2 bases unmatched. The germline V gene has CDR1 SGHTA and CDR2 FQGNSA. The CDR3 length is 13 residues. The DNA of the CDR3 is TGTGCCAGCAGCCTGGACAGGGGCTACGAGCAGTACTTC. The encoded protein is CASSLDRGYEQYF.

This clone was seen only once. The J gene is TRBJ1-5, the V gene TRBV28; TRBD1 is a possible D gene (5 bases). Germline CDR1 is MDHEN and CDR2 is SYDVKM. CDR3 size: 15 residues. V gave up 4 bases and J gave up 4 bases, with 14 bases separating them. CDR3 region: CASSSPGLGNQPQHF. CDR3 DNA sequence: TGTGCCAGCAGTTCACCGGGACTGGGGAATCAGCCCCAGCATTTT.

The chain combines TRBV9 with TRBJ2-1; 8 bases map to TRBD2. Trimming took 3 bases from V and 2 from J; bases not matched to a gene: 7. CDR1 SGDLS and CDR2 YYNGEE come from the germline V gene. CDR3 size: 16 residues. CDR3 region: CASSGETSETYNEQFF. In nucleotides, the CDR3 is TGTGCCAGCAGCGGGGAGACTAGCGAGACCTACAATGAGCAGTTCTTC.

The gene calls are TRBV5-1 and TRBJ2-7; 7 nucleotides align to TRBD2. The CDR3 runs 15 residues. V lost 4 bases, J lost 1 base, and 8 bases stayed unmatched. Germline CDR1 is SGHRS and CDR2 is YFSETQ. The CDR3 region has the DNA TGCGCCAGCAGCCCGAGCGGGGCAGGATCCTACGAGCAGTACTTC. Its protein is CASSPSGAGSYEQYF.

This sequence joins TRBV5-5 and TRBJ2-5, with D possibly being TRBD1 (5 bases). The V gene's germline CDR1 is SGHKS and CDR2 YYEKEE (reference sequence). The V and J ends lost 1 base and 4 bases respectively, with 8 bases between them. The CDR3 spans 13 residues. CDR3 sequence: CASSLRGPETQYF. CDR3 DNA: TGTGCCAGCAGCTTGAGGGGTCCAGAGACCCAGTACTTC.

The rearrangement joins TRBV5-5 to TRBJ2-2, with D hard to call. This CDR3 spans 14 amino acids. Trimming cost V 0 bases and J 1 base, with 4 bases left between them. Germline values: CDR1 SGHKS, CDR2 YYEKEE (reference sequence). DNA for the CDR3: TGTGCCAGCAGCTTGGATGGGAACACCGGGGAGCTGTTTTTT. It encodes CASSLDGNTGELFF.

This clone was observed a single time. V usage is TRBV5-1 and J usage is TRBJ1-1; 10 nucleotides agree with TRBD1. CDR3 length: 17 amino acids. The J segment lost 5 bases and the V segment lost 4 bases, leaving 14 bases of the junction unmatched. Germline CDR1 SGHRS, CDR2 YFSETQ. The CDR3 DNA follows: TGCGCCAGCAGCCAGACCCCCGGGACAGGGGTGGAAACTGAAGCTTTCTTT. Its protein product is CASSQTPGTGVETEAFF.

This sequence joins TRBV2 and TRBJ2-5, with 8 bases lining up with TRBD2. The V segment lost 7 bases and the J segment 0 bases; nucleotides outside the gene matches: 7. The CDR3 runs to 15 residues. The germline V gene encodes CDR1 SNHLY and CDR2 FYNNEI. CDR3 bases: TGTGCCAGCACCCTTACGGGGGGGTACCAAGAGACCCAGTACTTC. It is translated as CASTLTGGYQETQYF. The full variable domain, with the rest looked up from reference TRBV2 and TRBJ2-5, is EPEVTQTPSHQVTQMGQEVILRCVPISNHLYFYWYRQILGQKVEFLVSFYNNEISEKSEIFDDQFSVERPDGSNFTLKIRSTKLEDSAMYFCASTLTGGYQETQYFGPGTRLLVL.

The rearrangement joins TRBV19 to TRBJ1-6; TRBD1 agrees at 10 bases. The germline V gene has CDR1 LNHDA and CDR2 SQIVND (reference sequence). V was pared by 7 bases and J by 10 bases, with 13 bases of the junction left unmatched. This CDR3 comprises 16 residues. This CDR3 is CASTTRGQGGRSPLHF. The CDR3 DNA sequence: TGTGCCAGTACCACACGAGGACAGGGGGGAAGGTCACCCCTCCACTTT.

This clone was recorded once. The chain carries TRBV19 and TRBJ2-1; 7 bases agree with TRBD1. The CDR3 covers 15 residues. Germline V gives CDR1 LNHDA, CDR2 SQIVND (reference sequence). The J segment lost 0 bases and the V segment lost 2 bases, leaving 1 base of the junction unmatched. As DNA, the CDR3 is TGTGCCAGTAGTATATCAGGGGGCTCCTACAATGAGCAGTTCTTC. Protein product: CASSISGGSYNEQFF.

V and J are TRBV25-1 and TRBJ1-1; TRBD1 might be the D (5 bases). Germline-derived CDR1 and CDR2 are MGHDK and SYGVNS. The CDR3 covers 11 residues. This chain's CDR3 is CAPTDNTEAFF. The CDR3 nucleotides read TGTGCTCCGACAGATAACACTGAAGCTTTCTTT.

The rearrangement joins TRBV4-3 to TRBJ1-1; D may be TRBD1 (6 bases). Trimming stripped 3 bases from V and 0 bases from J, with 8 bases between. Germline V gene data show CDR1 as LGHNA and CDR2 as YSLEER. The CDR3 is made up of 14 amino acids. For the CDR3, the DNA is TGCGCCAGCAGCCATGACAGGTTGAACACTGAAGCTTTCTTT. Protein: CASSHDRLNTEAFF.

The chain couples TRBV19 to TRBJ1-5; 7 bases match TRBD1. The trim removed 4 bases at V and 5 bases at J, leaving 11 bases unmatched. Per germline, CDR1 LNHDA and CDR2 SQIVND (reference sequence). The CDR3 sequence is 16 residues long. DNA of the CDR3: TGTGCCAGTAGTACCTCTAACAGGGGATGGGATCAGCCCCAGCATTTT. Translation gives CASSTSNRGWDQPQHF. Full variable domain (outside the CDR3, taken from reference TRBV19 and TRBJ1-5): DGGITQSPKYLFRKEGQNVTLSCEQNLNHDAMYWYRQDPGQGLRLIYYSQIVNDFQKGDIAEGYSVSREKKESFPLTVTSAQKNPTAFYLCASSTSNRGWDQPQHFGDGTRLSIL.

The chain carries TRBV18 and TRBJ1-2; D is unclear. CDR1 is KGHSH and CDR2 is LQKENI in the germline V gene. This CDR3 contains 14 residues. V lost 0 bases, J lost 4 bases, and 9 bases lay in between. The CDR3 coding sequence is TGTGCCAGCTCACCACCAAATTCATTCTATGGCTACACCTTC. It yields the protein CASSPPNSFYGYTF. Variable domain in full (rest from reference TRBV18 and TRBJ1-2): NAGVMQNPRHLVRRRGQEARLRCSPMKGHSHVYWYRQLPEEGLKFMVYLQKENIIDESGMPKERFSAEFPKEGPSILRIQQVVRGDSAAYFCASSPPNSFYGYTFGSGTRLTVV.

Turning to this clone: This sample includes further DNA sequences coding for the same CDR3. The V call is TRBV7-2, the J call TRBJ2-3, with a possible D match to TRBD2 (5 bases). The germline CDR1 and CDR2 sequences are SGHTA and FQGNSA. V lost 5 bases and J lost 1, with 7 bases in between. This CDR3 is built from 13 residues. CDR3 DNA: TGTGCCAGCAGCCTCGGGGGCACAGATACGCAGTATTTT. This codes for CASSLGGTDTQYF.

This clone was detected only a few times. This rearrangement joins TRBV5-4 to TRBJ1-1, with D possibly being TRBD1 (5 bases). The V and J ends lost 6 bases and 0 bases respectively, with 12 bases between them. CDR3 length: 14 residues. Germline loops: CDR1 SGHNT, CDR2 YYREEE (reference sequence). CDR3 in amino acids: CASTLGHVNTEAFF. CDR3 coding DNA: TGTGCCAGCACTTTGGGGCATGTGAACACTGAAGCTTTCTTT.

To note about this clone: Other DNA sequences in the sample encode the same CDR3. The V and J genes are TRBV19 and TRBJ1-1; D is perhaps TRBD1 (5 bases). The CDR3 length is 14 residues. Germline CDR1 and CDR2: LNHDA and SQIVND (reference sequence). Trimming cost V 4 bases and J 1 base, with 10 bases left between them. CDR3 bases: TGTGCCAGTAGTACGGGGCAGAAGAACACTGAAGCTTTCTTT. Encoded protein: CASSTGQKNTEAFF.

The CDR3 bases are TGTGCCAGCAGCTTAGTGGGGACAGGGGGCAATGAGCAGTTCTTC. Protein: CASSLVGTGGNEQFF. The rearrangement joins TRBV7-2 to TRBJ2-1, with 11 bases fitting TRBD1. J gave up 6 bases and V 1 base, and 2 bases lay outside the gene matches. From germline, CDR1 is SGHTA and CDR2 FQGNSA. The length of the CDR3 is 15 residues.

V is TRBV5-1 and J is TRBJ2-3; D is perhaps TRBD1 or TRBD2 (5 bases each). The CDR3 is made up of 15 amino acids. CDR1 SGHRS and CDR2 YFSETQ come from the germline V gene. Between the trimmed V and J ends, which lost 2 bases and 0 bases, there was a span of 10 bases. The CDR3, as DNA: TGCGCCAGCAGCTTTGGGGGACGTAGCACAGATACGCAGTATTTT. Translation: CASSFGGRSTDTQYF. Based on the CDR3 plus reference TRBV5-1 and TRBJ2-3, the full variable domain is KAGVTQTPRYLIKTRGQQVTLSCSPISGHRSVSWYQQTPGQGLQFLFEYFSETQRNKGNFPGRFSGRQFSNSRSEMNVSTLELGDSALYLCASSFGGRSTDTQYFGPGTRLTVL.

The chain couples TRBV7-8 to TRBJ1-1; D uncertain. In germline, CDR1 is SGHVS, CDR2 FQNEAQ. Between the trimmed V and J ends, which lost 3 bases and 1 base, there was a span of 9 bases. CDR3 size: 14 residues. This CDR3 is CASSLAAPNTEAFF. The DNA of the CDR3 is TGTGCCAGCAGCTTGGCAGCCCCGAACACTGAAGCTTTCTTT.

This clone was seen only a few times. The chain combines TRBV19 with TRBJ1-1, with TRBD1 identical over 10 bases. V dropped 4 bases and J dropped 0; count of bases not matched to a gene: 8. The CDR3 consists of 17 residues. CDR1 and CDR2 (germline): LNHDA, SQIVND (reference sequence). CDR3 sequence reads: CASSKDRGNSMNTEAFF. In DNA form, the CDR3 reads TGTGCCAGTAGTAAGGACAGGGGGAACTCCATGAACACTGAAGCTTTCTTT.

This chain uses TRBV10-3 with TRBJ2-5; tentative D call: TRBD2 (5 bases). The CDR3 runs 15 residues. Germline assignment: CDR1 ENHRY and CDR2 SYGVKD. V shed 3 bases and J shed 0 bases, with 11 bases lying between them. Here the CDR3 DNA reads TGTGCCATCAGTGATAGGCGGGTGTACCAAGAGACCCAGTACTTC. Its protein is CAISDRRVYQETQYF.

The chain combines TRBV7-9 with TRBJ2-7, with D tentatively TRBD2 (6 bases). This CDR3 has 15 residues. The V gene's germline CDR1 is SEHNR and CDR2 FQNEAQ (reference sequence). Trimming took 5 bases from V and 4 from J, leaving 18 bases between them. The CDR3 sequence is CASSPSSDYTYEQYF. The CDR3 DNA is TGTGCCAGCAGCCCTTCTTCGGACTATACGTACGAGCAGTACTTC. Supplemented by reference TRBV7-9 and TRBJ2-7, the full variable domain reads DTGVSQNPRHKITKRGQNVTFRCDPISEHNRLYWYRQTLGQGPEFLTYFQNEAQLEKSRLLSDRFSAERPKGSFSTLEIQRTEQGDSAMYLCASSPSSDYTYEQYFGPGTRLTVT.

The J gene is TRBJ2-7, the V gene TRBV4-1; TRBD1 aligns across 9 bases. There are 13 residues in the CDR3. Germline V CDR1 and CDR2: MGHRA, YSYEKL. Trimming at V came to 0 bases and at J to 11 bases, leaving 5 bases not matched to a gene. The CDR3 DNA sequence: TGCGCCAGCAGCCAAGATCTGGGACAGGGTGAGTACTTC. Residues: CASSQDLGQGEYF.

The rearrangement joins TRBV6-5 to TRBJ1-2, with 7 bases lining up with TRBD1. The CDR3 is made up of 15 amino acids. The germline CDR1 and CDR2 sequences are MNHEY and SVGAGI. Trimming removed 9 bases from V and 4 bases from J; junction bases left unmatched: 14. The CDR3 coding sequence is TGTGCCAGTGGACAGGCTATGACCCCAGGCTATGGCTACACCTTC. It is translated as CASGQAMTPGYGYTF.

This clone occurred a few times. CDR3 sequence (DNA): TGTGCCAGCAGTTACAGGCAGGGGGCTAAAACTGAAGCTTTCTTT. This sequence encodes CASSYRQGAKTEAFF. V and J are TRBV6-5 and TRBJ1-1; TRBD1 aligns across 8 bases. Germline V gene sequence: CDR1 MNHEY, CDR2 SVGAGI. The trim removed 2 bases at V and 5 bases at J, leaving 7 bases unmatched. The CDR3 loop spans 15 amino acids.

The chain combines TRBV5-1 with TRBJ2-3; the match to TRBD2 covers 7 bases. V shed 4 bases and J 3 bases; nucleotides not matched to a gene: 5. Germline-derived CDR1 and CDR2 are SGHRS and YFSETQ. The CDR3 covers 14 residues. The CDR3 sequence is CASSAAGGTDTQYF. The CDR3 DNA follows: TGCGCCAGCAGCGCCGCCGGGGGGACAGATACGCAGTATTTT.